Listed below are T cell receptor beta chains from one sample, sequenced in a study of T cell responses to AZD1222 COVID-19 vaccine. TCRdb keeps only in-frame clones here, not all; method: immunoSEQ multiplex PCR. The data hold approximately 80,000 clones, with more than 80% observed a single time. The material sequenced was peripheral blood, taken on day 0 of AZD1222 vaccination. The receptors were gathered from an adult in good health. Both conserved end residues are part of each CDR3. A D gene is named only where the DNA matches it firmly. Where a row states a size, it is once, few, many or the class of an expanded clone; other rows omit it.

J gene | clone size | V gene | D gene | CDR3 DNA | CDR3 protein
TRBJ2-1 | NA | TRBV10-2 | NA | TGCGCCAGCAGAACCGGGACAGAGCAGTTCTTC | CASRTGTEQFF
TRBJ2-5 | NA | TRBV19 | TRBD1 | TGTGCCAGTAGTATAGTCGACAGGGACGTTCGGAACTTC | CASSIVDRDVRNF
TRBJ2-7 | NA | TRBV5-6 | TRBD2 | TGTGCCAGCAGCTTGGTAACTAGCGGGGGTTACGAGCAGTACTTC | CASSLVTSGGYEQYF
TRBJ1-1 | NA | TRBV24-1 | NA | TGTGCCACCAGTGATTACCAGGGTAGTAGTGCTTTCTTT | CATSDYQGSSAFF
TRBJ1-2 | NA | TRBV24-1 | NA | TGTGCCACCAGTGCACCTCAAACGGGGGGCTGGTATGGCTACACCTTC | CATSAPQTGGWYGYTF
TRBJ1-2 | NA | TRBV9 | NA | TGTGCCGGCAGCGTAGGGGAAGGGTGGTATGGCTACACCTTC | CAGSVGEGWYGYTF
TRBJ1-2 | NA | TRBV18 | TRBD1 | TGTGCCAGCTCACCGGACCGACAGGGTGGGGTATATGGCTACACCTTC | CASSPDRQGGVYGYTF
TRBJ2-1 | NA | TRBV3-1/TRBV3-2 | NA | TGTGCCAGCCATATGCCCGGGACCCCTTGGCAGTTCTTC | CASHMPGTPWQFF
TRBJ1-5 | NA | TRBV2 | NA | TGTGCCAGCAGTGAAAGGGCGCCGTATAGCAATCAGCCCCAGCATTTT | CASSERAPYSNQPQHF
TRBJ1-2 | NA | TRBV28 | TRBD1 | TGTGCCAGCAGTTTCACGGTACGGGTGGGGACAGCTAACTATGGCTACACCTTC | CASSFTVRVGTANYGYTF
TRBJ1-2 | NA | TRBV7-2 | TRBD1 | TGTGCCAGCAGCCATAGAGGACAGGGGGCCTCCTATGGCTACACCTTC | CASSHRGQGASYGYTF
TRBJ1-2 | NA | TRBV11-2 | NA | TGTGCCAGCACCATTGAGCTGGCGGACTATGGCTACACCTTC | CASTIELADYGYTF
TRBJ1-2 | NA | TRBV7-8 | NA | TGTGCCAGCAGCTTAGCCCAGAACTATGGCTACACCTTC | CASSLAQNYGYTF
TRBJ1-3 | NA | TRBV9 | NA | TGTGCCAGCAGCGTAGACAGTTACGGAAACACCATATATTTT | CASSVDSYGNTIYF
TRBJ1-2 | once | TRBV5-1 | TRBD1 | TGCGCCAGCAGCACACAGGGTTCGGGACAGGGATTAAATTACTATGGCTACACCTTC | CASSTQGSGQGLNYYGYTF
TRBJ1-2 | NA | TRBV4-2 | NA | TGTGCCAGCAGCCAAGATACCACAGTTGTTAACTATGGCTACACCTTC | CASSQDTTVVNYGYTF
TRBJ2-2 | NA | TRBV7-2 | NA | TGTGCCAGCAGCCAGCTGGGGGGCGCGTTGACCGGGGAGCTGTTTTTT | CASSQLGGALTGELFF
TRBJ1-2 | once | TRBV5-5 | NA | TGTGCCAGCAGCTTGACGGGCGGGGGGAACTATGGCTACACCTTC | CASSLTGGGNYGYTF
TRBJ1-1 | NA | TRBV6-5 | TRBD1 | TGTGCCAGCAGTCGACAGGGGCCGGGGAACACTGAAGCTTTCTTT | CASSRQGPGNTEAFF
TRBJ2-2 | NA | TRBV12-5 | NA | TGTGCTAGTGGTTCCCGAGGAGGGAATGGGGGCACCGGGGAGCTGTTTTTT | CASGSRGGNGGTGELFF
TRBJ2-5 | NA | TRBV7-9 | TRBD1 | TGTGCCAGCAGCTGGTACCTCGGGACAGGCGGAAGGCGGGAGACCCAGTACTTC | CASSWYLGTGGRRETQYF
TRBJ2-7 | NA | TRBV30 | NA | TGTGCCTGGAGAGGTGCGGGGAGTAACGAGCAGTACTTC | CAWRGAGSNEQYF
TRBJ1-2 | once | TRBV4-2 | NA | TGTGCCAGCAGCCAAGATGACTCCAACTATGGCTACACCTTC | CASSQDDSNYGYTF
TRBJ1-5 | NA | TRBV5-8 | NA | TGTGCCAGCAGCTTGAGTAGCAATCAGCCCCAGCATTTT | CASSLSSNQPQHF
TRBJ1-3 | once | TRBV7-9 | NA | TGTGCCAGCATAGTCGGAAACACCATATATTTT | CASIVGNTIYF
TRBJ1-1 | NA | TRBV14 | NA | TGTGCCAGCAGCCAAGATCTTAGCACTGAAGCTTTCTTT | CASSQDLSTEAFF
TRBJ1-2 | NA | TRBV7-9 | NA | TGTGCCAGCAGCCCGTCGGCGGGGAGGGATAACTATGGCTACACCTTC | CASSPSAGRDNYGYTF
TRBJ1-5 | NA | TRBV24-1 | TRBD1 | TGTGCCACCAGTGATTCACACAGGGGATCGAGCAATCAGCCCCAGCATTTT | CATSDSHRGSSNQPQHF
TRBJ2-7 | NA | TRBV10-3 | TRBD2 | TGTGCCATCAGTGGTGGGGGGGATTGGTCCTACGAGCAGTACTTC | CAISGGGDWSYEQYF
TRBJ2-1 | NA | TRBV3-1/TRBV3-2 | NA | TGTGCCAGCAGCCCGCGATGGACAGCGTACAATGAGCAGTTCTTC | CASSPRWTAYNEQFF
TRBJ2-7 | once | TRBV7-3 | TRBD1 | TGTGCCAGCAGCCCGCTACCTGGGACAGGGAGGATGGACTTC | CASSPLPGTGRMDF
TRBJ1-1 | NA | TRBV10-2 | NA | TGCGCCAGCAGTGACAGGGCGAACACTGAAGCTTTCTTT | CASSDRANTEAFF
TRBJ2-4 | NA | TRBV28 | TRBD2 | TGTGCCAGCAGTGTACCTCCGGGACTAGCGGGGGTCCAGACAGCCAAAAACATTCAGTACTTC | CASSVPPGLAGVQTAKNIQYF
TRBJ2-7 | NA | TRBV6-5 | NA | TGTGCCAGCAGTTCTATGACGGGGAGGAACGAGCAGTACTTC | CASSSMTGRNEQYF
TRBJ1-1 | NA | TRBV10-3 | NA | TGTGCCATCAGTGAGCCGCCCGACAGGCGAGCCGAAGCTTTCTTT | CAISEPPDRRAEAFF
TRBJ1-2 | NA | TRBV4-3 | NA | TGCGCCAGCAGCCTTCCGGGGACGAAAGAGTCGGGCTACACCTTC | CASSLPGTKESGYTF
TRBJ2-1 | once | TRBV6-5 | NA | TGTGCCTGGCTGAGCTCCTACAATGAGCAGTTCTTC | CAWLSSYNEQFF
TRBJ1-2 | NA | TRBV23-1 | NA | TGCGCCAGCAGTCAATATGTGGGGGTTCGGAGGGGTATCTATGGCTACACCTTC | CASSQYVGVRRGIYGYTF
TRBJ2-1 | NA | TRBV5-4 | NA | TGTGCCAGCAGCGCCCGGCAGTTCTTC | CASSARQFF
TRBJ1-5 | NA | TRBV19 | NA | TGTGCCAGTAGTATGACAGTGGAGCAGCCCCAGCATTTT | CASSMTVEQPQHF
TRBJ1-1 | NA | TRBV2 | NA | TGTGCCACAATCAACGAGAACCCGAACACTGAAGCTTTCTTT | CATINENPNTEAFF
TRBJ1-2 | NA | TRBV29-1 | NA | TGCAGCGTTGAGGTGAGGGATGGCTACACCTTC | CSVEVRDGYTF
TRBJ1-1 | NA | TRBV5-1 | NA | TGCGCCAGCAGCTTGGAGGAGGGGTACACTGAAGCTTTCTTT | CASSLEEGYTEAFF
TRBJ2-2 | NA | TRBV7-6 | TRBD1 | TGTGCCAGCAACCCGACAGGGGGCACCGGGGAGCTGTTTTTT | CASNPTGGTGELFF
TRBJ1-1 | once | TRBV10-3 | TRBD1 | TGTGCCATCAGTGACGAGGGAGGGGGCTGGTACCTCACTGAAGCTTTCTTT | CAISDEGGGWYLTEAFF
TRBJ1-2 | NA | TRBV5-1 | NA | TGCGCCAGCAGCCTCTACTACAGGGCAAACTATGGCTACACCTTC | CASSLYYRANYGYTF
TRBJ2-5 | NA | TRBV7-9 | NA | TGTGCCAGCAGCGAGAGAGGACAGACCCAGTACTTC | CASSERGQTQYF